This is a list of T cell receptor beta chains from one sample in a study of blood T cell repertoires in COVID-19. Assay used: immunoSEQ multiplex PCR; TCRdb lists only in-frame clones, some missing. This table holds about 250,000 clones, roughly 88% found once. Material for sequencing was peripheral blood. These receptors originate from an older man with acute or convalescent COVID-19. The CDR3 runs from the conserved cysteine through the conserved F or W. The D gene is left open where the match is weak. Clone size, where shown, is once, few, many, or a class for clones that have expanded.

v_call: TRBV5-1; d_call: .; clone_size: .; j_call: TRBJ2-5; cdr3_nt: TGCGCCAGCAGCCGACAGATCCCCCAAGAGACCCAGTACTTC; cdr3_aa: CASSRQIPQETQYF
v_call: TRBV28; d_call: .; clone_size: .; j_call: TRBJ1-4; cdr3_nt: TGTGCCAGCAGTTTCAGGCAGGGTAATGAAAAACTGTTTTTT; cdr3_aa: CASSFRQGNEKLFF
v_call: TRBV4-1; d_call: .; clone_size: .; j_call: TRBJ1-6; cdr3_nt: TGCGCCAGCCAAACGAATAGACAGTATAATTCACCCCTCCACTTT; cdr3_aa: CASQTNRQYNSPLHF
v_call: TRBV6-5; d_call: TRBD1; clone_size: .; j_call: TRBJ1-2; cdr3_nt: TGTGCCAGCAGTTACGGCAGGGGGGTCTATGGCTACACCTTC; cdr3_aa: CASSYGRGVYGYTF
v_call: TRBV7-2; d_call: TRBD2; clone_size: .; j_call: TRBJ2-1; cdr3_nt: TGTGCCAGCAGCTTAGTACCGGGACTAGCGGGAGGTGGGAATGAGCAGTTCTTC; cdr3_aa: CASSLVPGLAGGGNEQFF
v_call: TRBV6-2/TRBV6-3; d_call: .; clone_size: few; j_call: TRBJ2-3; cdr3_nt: TGTGCCAGCAGTTACCCGACTGGCGTAGGGGGCACAGATACGCAGTATTTT; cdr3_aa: CASSYPTGVGGTDTQYF
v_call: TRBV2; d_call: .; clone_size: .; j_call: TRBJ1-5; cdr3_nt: TGTGCCAGCAGTGAAAGAAGGGGGAGCAATCAGCCCCAGCATTTT; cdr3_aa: CASSERRGSNQPQHF
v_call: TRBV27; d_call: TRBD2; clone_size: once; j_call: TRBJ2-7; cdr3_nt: TGTGCCAGCAGTCCTTCTGAACTAGCGGGCCGCTCCTACGAGCAGTACTTC; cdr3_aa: CASSPSELAGRSYEQYF
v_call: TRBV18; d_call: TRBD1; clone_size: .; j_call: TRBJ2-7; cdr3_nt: TGTGCCAGCTCACCACGGGACAGCTACGAGCAGTACTTC; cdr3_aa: CASSPRDSYEQYF
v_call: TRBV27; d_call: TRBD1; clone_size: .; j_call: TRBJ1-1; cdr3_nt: TGTGCCAGCAGTAGACAGGGAAAGTGGACTGAAGCTTTCTTT; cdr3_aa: CASSRQGKWTEAFF
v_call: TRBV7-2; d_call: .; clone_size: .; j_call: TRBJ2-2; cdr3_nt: TGTGCCAGCAGCCTCCCACAGGGTGCATACACCGGGGAGCTGTTTTTT; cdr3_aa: CASSLPQGAYTGELFF
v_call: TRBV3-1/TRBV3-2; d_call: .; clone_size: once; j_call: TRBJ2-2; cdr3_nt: TGTGCCAGCAGCCCAAGCAGGTCCACCGGGGAGCTGTTTTTT; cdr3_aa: CASSPSRSTGELFF
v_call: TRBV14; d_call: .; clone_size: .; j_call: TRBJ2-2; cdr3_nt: TGTGCCAGCAGCCAAGCCCAGAACACCGGGGAGCTGTTTTTT; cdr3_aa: CASSQAQNTGELFF